The text below deals with one TCR beta chain. This sample is drawn from a study of T cell changes during pregnancy in multiple sclerosis. Assay used: immunoSEQ multiplex PCR; TCRdb lists only in-frame clones, some missing. The profile shows about 76,000 clones, about 92% of them singletons. The length of the CDR3 is 16 residues. Germline CDR1 reads ENHRY; CDR2 reads SYGVKD. The V end was cut by 0 bases, the J end by 7 bases, with 16 bases between. This specimen consisted of peripheral blood, obtained in the second trimester of pregnancy. The clonotype was recovered from a female donor with multiple sclerosis, enrolled in a pregnancy study. The J gene is TRBJ2-1, the V gene TRBV10-3; TRBD2 is a possible D gene (6 bases). Here the CDR3 reads CAISESGGTVRNEQFF. DNA of the CDR3: TGTGCCATCAGTGAGTCGGGGGGTACCGTAAGAAATGAGCAGTTCTTC.